Following are 32 T cell receptor beta chains from one sample sequenced in a study of early T cells in non-severe SARS-CoV-2 infection. A single record per CDR3 protein comes from TCRdb applying MiXCR to the 5' RACE reads. The sample records 95,000 to 100,000 distinct CDR3 sequences, around 13% being singletons. Sequenced input: whole blood. These receptors were obtained from an adult who was a healthcare worker with PCR-confirmed SARS-CoV-2 infection or an uninfected control (not recorded which).

The chain's CDR3 is CASRGGTGAYGYTF. As DNA, the CDR3 is TGTGCCAGCAGGGGGGGGACAGGAGCCTATGGCTACACCTTC. The rearrangement uses TRBV6-1 and TRBJ1-2, with 8 bases aligning to TRBD1. The germline V gene encodes CDR1 MNHNS and CDR2 SASEGT. The CDR3 spans 14 residues. V lost 6 bases, J lost 4 bases, and 7 bases stayed unmatched.

This clonotype was recorded at least ten times. This chain connects TRBV11-2 to TRBJ2-5; no definite D call. The CDR3 sequence is 15 residues long. Germline assignment: CDR1 SGHAT and CDR2 FQNNGV. The V gene lost 2 bases and the J gene lost 5 bases, with 15 bases spanning the gap. This chain's CDR3 is CASSLTGPSGETQYF. CDR3 DNA sequence: TGTGCCAGCAGCTTAACCGGGCCCTCCGGGGAGACCCAGTACTTC.

This clonotype has a count of ten or more. The J gene is TRBJ2-1, the V gene TRBV6-5; D not resolved. In germline, CDR1 is MNHEY, CDR2 SVGAGI. The CDR3 is 11 residues long. With 2 bases removed from V and 7 bases from J, the gap between germline ends came to 3 bases. The CDR3 bases are TGTGCCAGCAGTTACCTGAATGAGCAGTTCTTC. Its protein is CASSYLNEQFF.

The genes are TRBV5-1 and TRBJ2-1; TRBD1 matches 9 bases. The CDR3 has 14 amino acids. After removal of 3 bases from V and 3 bases from J, the junction contained 1 base not matched to a gene. Germline V gives CDR1 SGHRS, CDR2 YFSETQ. The CDR3, as DNA: TGCGCCAGCAGCTCGACAGGGGGCTACAATGAGCAGTTCTTC. This encodes CASSSTGGYNEQFF.

In this sample, this clonotype turned up many times. The chain couples TRBV20-1 to TRBJ2-7; possible D gene TRBD1, 5 bases. The V gene's germline CDR1 is DFQATT and CDR2 SNEGSKA (reference sequence). The CDR3 runs to 11 residues. Trimming removed 6 bases at V and 3 bases at J, with 9 bases between. The CDR3 nucleotides read TGCAGTGCCCTCCAGGGCTACGAGCAGTACTTC. Protein product: CSALQGYEQYF.

In its sample, this clonotype was seen a few times. The rearrangement links TRBV5-4 to TRBJ2-3; 8 bases agree with TRBD1. Germline V gene data show CDR1 as SGHNT and CDR2 as YYREEE (reference sequence). V was pared by 4 bases and J by 1 base, with 5 bases of the junction left unmatched. CDR3 length: 15 amino acids. The chain's CDR3 is CASSRTQGGTDTQYF. CDR3 bases: TGTGCCAGCAGCCGAACACAGGGGGGCACAGATACGCAGTATTTT.

The sample holds many counts of this clonotype. The rearrangement links TRBV14 to TRBJ1-6; TRBD1 might be the D (5 bases). From germline, CDR1 is SGHDN and CDR2 FVKESK. Trimming stripped 6 bases from V and 0 bases from J, with 21 bases between. The CDR3 has 19 residues. CDR3 coding DNA: TGTGCCAGCAGGCCGGGTCGGATGAAGGGGAGCTCCTATAATTCACCCCTCCACTTT. Encoded protein: CASRPGRMKGSSYNSPLHF.

The sample holds many counts of this clonotype. V gene TRBV18 combines with J gene TRBJ1-5, with D maybe TRBD1 (6 bases). Germline V gene sequence: CDR1 KGHSH, CDR2 LQKENI. The CDR3 extends over 15 amino acids. The V and J ends lost 5 bases and 5 bases respectively, with 16 bases between them. CDR3 sequence (DNA): TGTGCCAGCTCATCACTACAAGGGGGGGATCAGCCCCAGCATTTT. It encodes CASSSLQGGDQPQHF.

This clonotype was picked up a small number of times. This chain uses TRBV7-2 with TRBJ2-5; TRBD2 aligns across 13 bases. Losses at the gene ends were 1 base for V and 6 bases for J; bases not matched to a gene: 2. The CDR3 extends over 15 amino acids. Per the germline V gene, CDR1 is SGHTA and CDR2 is FQGNSA. The CDR3 sequence: CASSLGTSGGQTQYF. As DNA, the CDR3 is TGTGCCAGCAGCTTAGGGACTAGCGGGGGACAGACCCAGTACTTC. The variable domain in full, with the rest retrieved from reference TRBV7-2 and TRBJ2-5, is GAGVSQSPSNKVTEKGKDVELRCDPISGHTALYWYRQSLGQGLEFLIYFQGNSAPDKSGLPSDRFSAERTGGSVSTLTIQRTQQEDSAVYLCASSLGTSGGQTQYFGPGTRLLVL.

This clonotype came up many times. The V gene is TRBV5-1, the J gene TRBJ2-1, with 8 bases matching TRBD1. Germline V gene data show CDR1 as SGHRS and CDR2 as YFSETQ. There are 16 residues in the CDR3. The V segment lost 5 bases and the J segment 3 bases; nucleotides outside the gene matches: 10. CDR3 in DNA: TGCGCCAGCAGTAACGGCCGGACAGGGTACTACAATGAGCAGTTCTTC. Protein: CASSNGRTGYYNEQFF.

This clonotype was counted many times. The J gene is TRBJ1-3, the V gene TRBV7-2; D is perhaps TRBD1 (5 bases). In germline, CDR1 is SGHTA, CDR2 FQGNSA. Trimming removed 5 bases at V and 2 bases at J, with 16 bases between. The CDR3 is 16 amino acids. The CDR3 nucleotides read TGTGCCAGCAGCCCGCACCAGGGACCCACTGGAAACACCATATATTTT. It codes for CASSPHQGPTGNTIYF.

This clonotype has just a few counts. The chain carries TRBV15 and TRBJ1-5, with D tentatively TRBD1 (5 bases). Germline V gene lookup returns CDR1 LNHNV and CDR2 YYDKDF (reference sequence). CDR3 length equals 17 residues. The V end was cut by 1 base, the J end by 6 bases, with 19 bases between. The CDR3 region is CATSRGNQQFGGQPQHF. The CDR3 DNA follows: TGTGCCACCAGCAGAGGAAATCAACAGTTTGGGGGTCAGCCCCAGCATTTT.

This clonotype has only a few counts. This rearrangement joins TRBV20-1 to TRBJ2-1; 7 bases are a match to TRBD2. V lost 3 bases and J lost 3; bases outside the gene matches: 2. CDR3 size: 13 residues. Germline V gene sequence: CDR1 DFQATT, CDR2 SNEGSKA (reference sequence). The CDR3, as DNA: TGCAGTGCTAGCCTAGCGGACTACAATGAGCAGTTCTTC. Its translation is CSASLADYNEQFF.

The chain couples TRBV28 to TRBJ1-5; D may be TRBD1 (5 bases). The CDR3 spans 15 residues. The ends were cut back, 6 bases at V and 0 bases at J, with 12 bases in the middle. CDR1 MDHEN and CDR2 SYDVKM come from the germline V gene. The CDR3 protein is CASSLRGVSNQPQHF. In DNA, the CDR3 is TGTGCCAGCAGCCTAAGAGGGGTTAGCAATCAGCCCCAGCATTTT.

This clonotype was picked up many times. The chain employs TRBV11-2 and TRBJ2-2; 7 bases agree with TRBD2. Germline CDR1 and CDR2: SGHAT and FQNNGV. The CDR3 is 14 residues long. With 3 bases clipped from V and 3 bases from J, the junction kept 1 base outside the gene matches. In DNA, the CDR3 is TGTGCCAGCAGCTTCCGGGGGGACACCGGGGAGCTGTTTTTT. Residues: CASSFRGDTGELFF.

The rearrangement joins TRBV3-1 to TRBJ1-2, with D tentatively TRBD1 (5 bases). Germline-derived CDR1 and CDR2 are LGHDT and YNNKEL (reference sequence). With 4 bases removed from V and 4 bases from J, the gap between germline ends came to 16 bases. This CDR3 has 15 residues. CDR3 nucleotide sequence: TGTGCCAGCAGCCCGGAAACAGGCAGCGTCTATGGCTACACCTTC. Encoded protein: CASSPETGSVYGYTF. The full variable domain, in which reference TRBV3-1 and TRBJ1-2 provide the parts outside the CDR3, is DTAVSQTPKYLVTQMGNDKSIKCEQNLGHDTMYWYKQDSKKFLKIMFSYNNKELIINETVPNRFSPKSPDKAHLNLHINSLELGDSAVYFCASSPETGSVYGYTFGSGTRLTVV.

The chain carries TRBV5-6 and TRBJ1-4, with D possibly matching TRBD1 (5 bases). Germline values: CDR1 SGHDT, CDR2 YYEEEE. The germline V and J ends were trimmed by 4 bases and 10 bases, with 8 bases remaining between them. The CDR3 extends over 11 amino acids. The DNA for the CDR3 is TGTGCCAGCAGCGTGGGGGTAAAACTGTTTTTT. It is translated as CASSVGVKLFF.

The chain uses TRBV11-2 and TRBJ2-2, with 8 bases lining up with TRBD1. CDR1 and CDR2 from the germline V gene are SGHAT and FQNNGV. The CDR3 consists of 15 residues. V gave up 5 bases and J gave up 7 bases; unmatched junction bases: 9. DNA of the CDR3: TGTGCCAGCAGCCCCTGGACAGGGCGATACGGGGAGCTGTTTTTT. Translating it yields CASSPWTGRYGELFF.

The chain joins TRBV4-2 to TRBJ2-7; a weak D match, TRBD1 (5 bases). The CDR3 contains 15 residues. Trimming pared 0 bases from V and 5 bases from J, leaving 14 bases between. Germline CDR1 LGHNA, CDR2 YNFKEQ. CDR3 loop: CASSQELRVRNEQYF. In DNA, the CDR3 is TGTGCCAGCAGCCAAGAACTCAGGGTGAGGAACGAGCAGTACTTC.

This clonotype was seen ten or more times. A junction boundary mismatches the germline segment, possibly from a read error. The chain combines TRBV20-1 with TRBJ2-3; 10 bases match TRBD2. In germline, CDR1 is DFQATT, CDR2 SNEGSKA (reference sequence). There are 13 residues in the CDR3. The CDR3 DNA reads as TGCAGTGCTAGAGAGACCGGGACTAGCGAGTGCTTTTTT. Protein product: CSARETGTSECFF.

In this sample, this clonotype turned up many times. The chain employs TRBV2 and TRBJ1-3, with D perhaps matching TRBD1 (5 bases). Trimming left V 10 bases short and J 7 bases short, with 32 bases between. Germline values: CDR1 SNHLY, CDR2 FYNNEI. The CDR3 covers 18 residues. CDR3 residues: CAIILMPLRDPERNTIYF. CDR3 in DNA: TGTGCCATCATCCTTATGCCCCTCCGGGACCCTGAGCGGAACACCATATATTTT.

This chain links TRBV6-2 or TRBV6-3 with TRBJ1-5; 9 bases align to TRBD1. Trimming took 4 bases from V and 4 from J; bases not matched to a gene: 5. The germline V gene encodes CDR1 MNHEY and CDR2 SVGEGT. The CDR3 contains 15 residues. CDR3 nucleotide sequence: TGTGCCAGCAGTTCACAGGGGGCAGGAAATCAGCCCCAGCATTTT. This encodes CASSSQGAGNQPQHF.

This clonotype was detected a few times. This chain links TRBV20-1 with TRBJ2-4, with 11 nucleotides matching TRBD2. Trimming removed 6 bases from V and 0 bases from J; junction bases left unmatched: 10. CDR3 length: 17 residues. CDR1 and CDR2 from the germline V gene are DFQATT and SNEGSKA (reference sequence). The CDR3 is CSADPTSGELAKNIQYF. The DNA for the CDR3 is TGCAGTGCCGACCCGACTAGCGGGGAACTAGCCAAAAACATTCAGTACTTC.

There are a few counts of this clonotype. The rearrangement joins TRBV21-1 to TRBJ2-7; the D call TRBD1 from the table was never checked on the DNA. TRBV21-1 is shown as a pseudogene. The CDR3 runs 10 residues. CDR3 nucleotides: TGTGCCAGCACCAGGGACGAGCAGTACTTC. Encoded protein: CASTRDEQYF.

In this sample, this clonotype turned up many times. The V and J genes are TRBV19 and TRBJ1-4; no firm D call. The V gene lost 1 base and the J gene lost 7 bases, with 7 bases spanning the gap. In germline, CDR1 is LNHDA, CDR2 SQIVND (reference sequence). CDR3 size: 13 residues. CDR3 amino acids: CASSIGRTEKLFF. The CDR3 DNA reads TGTGCCAGTAGTATAGGGAGGACTGAAAAACTGTTTTTT.

About this clonotype itself: This may come from a read error, since a much larger clone is one base off. This sequence joins TRBV25-1 and TRBJ2-7; D remains ambiguous. The CDR3 has 11 residues. CDR1 MGHDK and CDR2 SYGVNS come from the germline V gene. CDR3 DNA: TGTGCCAGCAGTGTCTTCTACGATCAGTACTTC. Encoded protein: CASSVFYDQYF.

This clonotype was counted ten times or more. CDR3 nucleotide sequence: TGTGCCAGCAGCTGGACAGGGGATGGCTACACCTTC. This codes for CASSWTGDGYTF. The chain recombines TRBV7-9 with TRBJ1-2, with 9 bases fitting TRBD1. The CDR3 is 12 amino acids. J lost 6 bases, V lost 4 bases, and 0 bases had no gene match. CDR1 SEHNR and CDR2 FQNEAQ come from the germline V gene (reference sequence).

The chain uses TRBV5-6 and TRBJ1-2, with TRBD1 as a possible D gene (6 bases). Trimming removed 5 bases at V and 7 bases at J, with 15 bases between. The CDR3 covers 13 residues. Germline-derived CDR1 and CDR2 are SGHDT and YYEEEE. In DNA, the CDR3 is TGTGCCAGCAGATGGTGGGGGCTGGTTGGCTACACCTTC. Amino acids: CASRWWGLVGYTF.

The sample holds a few counts of this clonotype. The V gene is TRBV7-2, the J gene TRBJ2-3; TRBD1 might be the D (5 bases). Germline CDR1 is SGHTA and CDR2 is FQGNSA. The CDR3 length is 15 residues. Trimming cost V 8 bases and J 4 bases, with 19 bases left between them. The CDR3 region is CASLLRPMGPDTQYF. CDR3 nucleotides: TGTGCCAGCTTGTTAAGGCCCATGGGGCCAGATACGCAGTATTTT.

This clonotype was detected many times. The chain links TRBV20-1 to TRBJ1-6; D call uncertain. Germline V gene lookup returns CDR1 DFQATT and CDR2 SNEGSKA (reference sequence). Deletions cut 3 bases from V and 5 bases from J, with 11 bases between. This CDR3 spans 14 amino acids. The DNA for the CDR3 is TGCAGTGCTAGTAATCGGAGAGATAATTCACCCCTCCACTTT. The encoded protein is CSASNRRDNSPLHF.

The rearrangement joins TRBV28 to TRBJ1-1; D gene unclear. There are 15 residues in the CDR3. Germline values: CDR1 MDHEN, CDR2 SYDVKM. V lost 6 bases and J 2 bases, leaving 16 bases between the germline ends. The CDR3, as DNA: TGTGCCAGCAGCCCATTCGACGGCATTAACACTGAAGCTTTCTTT. Residues: CASSPFDGINTEAFF.

The sample holds many counts of this clonotype. The chain links TRBV11-2 to TRBJ2-1; D gene uncertain. The CDR3 is made up of 16 amino acids. Trimming left V 1 base short and J 4 bases short, with 14 bases between. The germline gives CDR1 SGHAT, CDR2 FQNNGV. CDR3 sequence: CASSLVQERTYNEQFF. The CDR3 DNA is TGTGCCAGCAGCTTAGTTCAGGAGCGAACTTACAATGAGCAGTTCTTC.